The 21 T cell receptor beta chains below were found in one sample sequenced in a study of Ad26.COV2.S vaccination and SARS-CoV-2 variants. TCRdb keeps only in-frame clones here, not all; method: immunoSEQ multiplex PCR. The table has about 470,000 clones, roughly 88% seen once. Treatment: some 20 received Ad26.COV2.S at low or high dose, single or two shots; 5 received placebo; per-sample allocation not given. Sampling occurred on day 63 after the first vaccine or placebo injection. The material sequenced was peripheral blood, taken in a trial of Ad26.COV2.S vaccine versus placebo. All receptors come from a person between 18 and 65 years old who received the Ad26.COV2.S COVID-19 vaccine or a placebo.

V and J are TRBV4-2 and TRBJ2-1; D may be TRBD2 (5 bases). The CDR3 length is 15 residues. Germline assignment: CDR1 LGHNA and CDR2 YNFKEQ. V was pared by 0 bases and J by 4 bases, with 10 bases between. CDR3 sequence (DNA): TGTGCCAGCAGCCAAGAAGCGGCCCGTTACAATGAGCAGTTCTTC. Amino acids: CASSQEAARYNEQFF.

This chain connects TRBV18 to TRBJ2-6, with 7 bases that match TRBD1. CDR1 KGHSH and CDR2 LQKENI come from the germline V gene. This CDR3 region has 16 residues. The J segment lost 1 base and the V segment lost 1 base, leaving 1 base of the junction unmatched. CDR3 residues: CASSPLTGSGANVLTF. The CDR3 nucleotides are TGTGCCAGCTCACCACTGACAGGGTCTGGGGCCAACGTCCTGACTTTC.

The CDR3 here is CASSPDGQGNQPQHF. CDR3 DNA: TGTGCCAGCAGCCCAGATGGACAGGGGAACCAGCCCCAGCATTTT. J is TRBJ1-5 and V is TRBV7-2, with 9 nucleotides matching TRBD1. With V trimmed by 5 bases and J by 7 bases, 9 bases remained unmatched. From germline, CDR1 is SGHTA and CDR2 FQGNSA. This CDR3 comprises 15 residues.

The chain recombines TRBV7-9 with TRBJ1-4; 7 bases are a match to TRBD1. CDR1 and CDR2 from the germline V gene are SEHNR and FQNEAQ (reference sequence). V lost 5 bases to trimming and J lost 3 bases; unmatched junction nucleotides: 3. The CDR3 is 14 amino acids. The CDR3 bases are TGTGCCAGCAGCCCAGGGGGAGCTAATGAAAAACTGTTTTTT. Translating gives CASSPGGANEKLFF.

Points on this clone: The same CDR3 can be traced to other DNA sequences in this sample. This chain connects TRBV10-3 to TRBJ2-7, with 8 bases that match TRBD1. This CDR3 contains 12 residues. Trimming took 4 bases from V and 4 from J; bases not matched to a gene: 0. Germline V gene data show CDR1 as ENHRY and CDR2 as SYGVKD. This CDR3 is CAISGQGYEQYF. The CDR3 DNA is TGTGCCATCAGTGGACAGGGGTACGAGCAGTACTTC.

This chain links TRBV28 with TRBJ2-7; 11 nucleotides agree with TRBD2. This CDR3 is 19 amino acids long. Germline-derived CDR1 and CDR2 are MDHEN and SYDVKM. The J segment lost 0 bases and the V segment lost 7 bases, leaving 17 bases of the junction unmatched. The CDR3: CASMGGLRLAGIFSYEQYF. The CDR3 DNA sequence: TGTGCCAGCATGGGGGGCTTAAGACTAGCGGGAATTTTCTCCTACGAGCAGTACTTC. The full variable domain, completed using reference TRBV28 and TRBJ2-7, is DVKVTQSSRYLVKRTGEKVFLECVQDMDHENMFWYRQDPGLGLRLIYFSYDVKMKEKGDIPEGYSVSREKKERFSLILESASTNQTSMYLCASMGGLRLAGIFSYEQYFGPGTRLTVT.

The V and J genes are TRBV6-2 or TRBV6-3 and TRBJ2-7; unclear D gene. Trimming removed 2 bases from V and 1 base from J, with 12 bases in between. CDR1 is MNHEY, CDR2 SVGEGT, per germline. CDR3 size: 15 residues. The CDR3 DNA reads as TGTGCCAGCAGTTACACCCGGACGGAATCCTACGAGCAGTACTTC. This translates into CASSYTRTESYEQYF.

Note on this clone: The same CDR3 also results from other DNA sequences found in this sample. The chain joins TRBV6-5 to TRBJ2-7; D is tentatively TRBD1 or TRBD2 (5 bases each). V lost 4 bases, J lost 0 bases, and 10 bases lay in between. The CDR3 runs to 14 residues. Per the germline V gene, CDR1 is MNHEY and CDR2 is SVGAGI. The CDR3 region has the DNA TGTGCCAGCAGTTCCGGGACCGGCTCCTACGAGCAGTACTTC. Protein product: CASSSGTGSYEQYF.

The genes are TRBV28 and TRBJ2-3; a possible D gene is TRBD1 (6 bases). The V and J ends lost 1 base and 3 bases respectively, with 8 bases between them. The CDR3 has 14 residues. Germline V gives CDR1 MDHEN, CDR2 SYDVKM. Here the CDR3 DNA reads TGTGCCAGCAGTTTATACACAGGGACAGATACGCAGTATTTT. Amino acid sequence: CASSLYTGTDTQYF.

This rearrangement joins TRBV6-2 or TRBV6-3 to TRBJ1-4; D remains unclear. Germline CDR1 MNHEY, CDR2 SVGEGT. Trimming stripped 2 bases from V and 7 bases from J, with 8 bases between. The CDR3 is 13 amino acids. CDR3 protein: CASSYALGEKLFF. Written as DNA, the CDR3 is TGTGCCAGCAGTTACGCCTTAGGTGAAAAACTGTTTTTT.

CDR3 sequence reads: CASSLADYYNEQFF. The CDR3 DNA is TGTGCCAGCAGCTTAGCCGACTACTACAATGAGCAGTTCTTC. The chain carries TRBV7-2 and TRBJ2-1; weak D call: TRBD2 (5 bases). V dropped 0 bases and J dropped 3 bases, with 6 bases sitting between them. CDR1 SGHTA and CDR2 FQGNSA come from the germline V gene. This CDR3 comprises 14 residues.

The rearrangement links TRBV9 to TRBJ2-7; a possible D gene is TRBD1 (8 bases). V was cut by 2 bases and J by 6 bases, with 24 bases left in between. The germline V gene encodes CDR1 SGDLS and CDR2 YYNGEE. This CDR3 comprises 17 residues. CDR3: CASSVRVIADREGEQYF. CDR3 DNA: TGTGCCAGCAGCGTTCGGGTTATCGCGGACAGGGAGGGCGAGCAGTACTTC.

Notes on this clone: Other DNA sequences in the same sample also yield this CDR3. The rearrangement uses TRBV28 and TRBJ2-7; D remains ambiguous. The CDR3 is 11 residues long. Per germline, CDR1 MDHEN and CDR2 SYDVKM. Deletions cut 2 bases from V and 3 bases from J, with 2 bases between. The CDR3 bases are TGTGCCAGCAGTTTAGGCTACGAGCAGTACTTC. Protein: CASSLGYEQYF.

The chain couples TRBV28 to TRBJ2-7; the match to TRBD1 covers 11 bases. CDR1 is MDHEN and CDR2 is SYDVKM in the germline V gene. V was clipped by 5 bases and J by 5 bases; unmatched bases: 2. The CDR3 is made up of 13 amino acids. This CDR3 is CASSGQGANEQYF. As DNA, the CDR3 is TGTGCCAGCAGTGGACAGGGGGCGAACGAGCAGTACTTC.

This sequence joins TRBV27 and TRBJ2-6; D is undetermined. Germline V gene sequence: CDR1 MNHEY, CDR2 SMNVEV (reference sequence). V lost 3 bases and J 4 bases, leaving 13 bases between the germline ends. There are 16 residues in the CDR3. Here the CDR3 DNA reads TGTGCCAGCAGTTTTACCCCGGTAGCAGGGGCCAACGTCCTGACTTTC. It specifies CASSFTPVAGANVLTF.

The chain links TRBV5-4 to TRBJ2-3; no definite D call. The CDR3 totals 16 residues. Looked up from germline, CDR1 is SGHNT and CDR2 is YYREEE (reference sequence). V lost 0 bases and J lost 7, with 18 bases in between. For the CDR3, the DNA is TGTGCCAGCAGCTTGGTACCTGCCGGAGCTGGGAATACGCAGTATTTT. This sequence encodes CASSLVPAGAGNTQYF.

The chain employs TRBV7-3 and TRBJ2-7, with 11 bases that match TRBD2. Trimming cost V 5 bases and J 6 bases; bases outside gene matches: 0. Looked up from germline, CDR1 is SGHTA and CDR2 is FQGTGA. The CDR3 is 12 amino acids. The CDR3 reads CASSLAGGEQYF. The CDR3 DNA is TGTGCCAGCAGCCTAGCGGGAGGCGAGCAGTACTTC.

V gene TRBV7-6 combines with J gene TRBJ2-7, with D unclear. This CDR3 has 14 amino acids. Trimming took 3 bases from V and 0 from J, leaving 9 bases between them. Germline V gene lookup returns CDR1 SGHVS and CDR2 FNYEAQ. DNA for the CDR3: TGTGCCAGCAGCTTGGGTTATGCCTCCTACGAGCAGTACTTC. It yields the protein CASSLGYASYEQYF.

This clone was picked up a small number of times. This chain uses TRBV6-2 or TRBV6-3 with TRBJ1-5; no clear D. Germline CDR1 and CDR2: MNHEY and SVGEGT. The CDR3 runs 14 residues. The ends were cut back, 4 bases at V and 7 bases at J, with 14 bases in the middle. CDR3 sequence (DNA): TGTGCCAGCAGTTCCCCCACAGCGGGCCAGCCCCAGCATTTT. It yields the protein CASSSPTAGQPQHF.

The J gene is TRBJ2-7, the V gene TRBV10-3; D perhaps matches TRBD1 (5 bases). V lost 4 bases to trimming and J lost 3 bases, with 13 bases between them. The CDR3 length is 14 residues. Per germline, CDR1 ENHRY and CDR2 SYGVKD. In nucleotides, the CDR3 is TGTGCCATCAGTGGGGGCAGGGTCGGCTACGAGCAGTACTTC. It translates to CAISGGRVGYEQYF.

This chain uses TRBV11-2 with TRBJ2-7; D tentatively fits TRBD1 or TRBD2 (6 bases each). There are 16 residues in the CDR3. Germline CDR1 SGHAT, CDR2 FQNNGV. V was cut by 1 base and J by 2 bases, with 15 bases left in between. The CDR3 protein is CASSLVGGGTPYEQYF. The CDR3 nucleotides are TGTGCCAGCAGCTTAGTGGGGGGCGGGACCCCCTACGAGCAGTACTTC.